The clone carrying this T cell receptor (beta chain) appeared a few times. This entry belongs to a study of blood T cell repertoires in COVID-19. Study summary: Acute-phase and convalescent COVID-19 samples originated in the United States, Italy and Spain. T cells, B-cell-depleted T cells, or PBMCs supplied cDNA or gDNA.

Original processing notes: From reference gene primer amplification, estimates of nucleated cell counts were derived. Here immunoSEQ multiplex PCR was the method, and the copy in TCRdb shows in-frame clones only, minus some. V, J and clone size reflect that table, while D and trimming were determined from the DNA. Of hundreds of thousands of clones in the sample, roughly 86% were seen once. The germline V gene has CDR1 MDHEN and CDR2 SYDVKM. Between the trimmed V and J ends, which lost 5 bases and 3 bases, there was a span of 17 bases. There are 16 residues in the CDR3. The receptor's source is a human donor in a cohort sampled during active COVID-19. The V gene is TRBV28, the J gene TRBJ1-5; tentatively, D is TRBD1 (5 bases). The sample consisted of peripheral blood. This chain's CDR3 is CASSLGPGGYNQPQHF. The CDR3 region has the DNA TGTGCCAGCAGTCTTGGCCCCGGGGGGTACAATCAGCCCCAGCATTTT. Full variable domain (rest looked up from reference TRBV28 and TRBJ1-5): DVKVTQSSRYLVKRTGEKVFLECVQDMDHENMFWYRQDPGLGLRLIYFSYDVKMKEKGDIPEGYSVSREKKERFSLILESASTNQTSMYLCASSLGPGGYNQPQHFGDGTRLSIL.